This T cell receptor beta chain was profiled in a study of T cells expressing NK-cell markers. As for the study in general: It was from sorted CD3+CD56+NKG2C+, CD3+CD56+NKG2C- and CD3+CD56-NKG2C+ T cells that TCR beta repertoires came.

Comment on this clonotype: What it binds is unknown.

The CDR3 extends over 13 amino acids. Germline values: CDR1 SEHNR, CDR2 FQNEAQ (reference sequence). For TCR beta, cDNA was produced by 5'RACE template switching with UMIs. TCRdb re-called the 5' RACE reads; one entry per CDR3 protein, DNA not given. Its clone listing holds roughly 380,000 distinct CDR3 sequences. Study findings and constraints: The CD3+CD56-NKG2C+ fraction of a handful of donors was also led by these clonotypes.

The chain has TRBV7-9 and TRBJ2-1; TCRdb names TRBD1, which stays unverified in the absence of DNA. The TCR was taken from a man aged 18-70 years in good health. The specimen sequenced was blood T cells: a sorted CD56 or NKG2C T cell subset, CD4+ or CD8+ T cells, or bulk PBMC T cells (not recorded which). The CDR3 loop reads CASSWTGANEQFF.